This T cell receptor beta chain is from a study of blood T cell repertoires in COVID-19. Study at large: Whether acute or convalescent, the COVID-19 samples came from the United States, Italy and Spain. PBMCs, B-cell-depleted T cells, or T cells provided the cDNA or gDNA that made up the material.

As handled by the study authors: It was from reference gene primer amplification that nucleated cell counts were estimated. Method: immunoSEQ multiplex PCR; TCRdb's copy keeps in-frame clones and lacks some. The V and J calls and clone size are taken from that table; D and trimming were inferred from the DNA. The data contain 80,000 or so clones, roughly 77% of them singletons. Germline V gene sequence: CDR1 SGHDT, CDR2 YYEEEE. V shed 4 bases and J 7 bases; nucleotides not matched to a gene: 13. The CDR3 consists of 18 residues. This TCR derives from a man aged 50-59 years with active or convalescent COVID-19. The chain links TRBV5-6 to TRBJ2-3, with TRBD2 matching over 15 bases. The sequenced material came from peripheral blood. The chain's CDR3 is CASSPGLAGGLTPNTQYF. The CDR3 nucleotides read TGTGCCAGCAGCCCGGGACTAGCGGGGGGCCTCACTCCTAATACGCAGTATTTT.